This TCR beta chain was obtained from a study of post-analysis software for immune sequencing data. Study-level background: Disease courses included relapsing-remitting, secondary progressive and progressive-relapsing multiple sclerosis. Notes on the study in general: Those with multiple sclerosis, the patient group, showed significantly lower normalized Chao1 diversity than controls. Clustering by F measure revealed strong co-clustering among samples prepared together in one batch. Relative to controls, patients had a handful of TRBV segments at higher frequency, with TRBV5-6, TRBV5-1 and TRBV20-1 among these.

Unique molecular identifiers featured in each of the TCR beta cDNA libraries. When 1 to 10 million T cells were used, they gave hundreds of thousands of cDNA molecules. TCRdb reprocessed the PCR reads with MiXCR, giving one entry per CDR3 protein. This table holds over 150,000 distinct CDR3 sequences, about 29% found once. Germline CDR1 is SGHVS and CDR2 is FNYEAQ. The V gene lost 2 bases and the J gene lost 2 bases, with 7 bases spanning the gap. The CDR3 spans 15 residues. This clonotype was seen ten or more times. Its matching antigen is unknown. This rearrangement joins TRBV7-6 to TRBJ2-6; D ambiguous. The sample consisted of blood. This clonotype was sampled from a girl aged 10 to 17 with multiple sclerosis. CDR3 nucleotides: TGTGCCAGCAGCTTAACCACCCCTGGGGCCAACGTCCTGACTTTC. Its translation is CASSLTTPGANVLTF. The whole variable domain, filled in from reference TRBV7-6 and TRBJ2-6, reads GAGVSQSPRYKVTKRGQDVALRCDPISGHVSLYWYRQALGQGPEFLTYFNYEAQQDKSGLPNDRFSAERPEGSISTLTIQRTEQRDSAMYRCASSLTTPGANVLTFGAGSRLTVL.